The clone carrying this TCR beta chain showed up many times. The target antigen is unknown. Here immunoSEQ multiplex PCR was the method, and the copy in TCRdb shows in-frame clones only, minus some. The profile covers several thousand clones, none occurring a single time. There are 13 residues in the CDR3. V was trimmed by 3 bases and J by 4 bases, leaving 13 bases between them. In germline, CDR1 is GTSNPN, CDR2 SVGIG (reference sequence). The entry originates in a study of T cells after posttransplantation cyclophosphamide. Study results and limitations: Later post-transplant blood repertoires were often dominated by donor CD8+ memory clones. Blood and skin or GI T cell repertoires showed limited TRB overlap. TRB clonality was highly associated with recipient CMV seropositivity and reactivation.

Busulfan-fludarabine conditioning, marrow transplant, and cyclophosphamide on days +3 and +4 were administered. J is TRBJ2-7 and V is TRBV30, with D uncertain. The clonotype originates from a male patient aged 50 to 59 who received an allogeneic stem cell transplant from an unrelated donor, was CMV-positive, and had acute GVHD only. The T cells may partly be graft donor cells. This sample comprised PBMCs, obtained after allogeneic stem cell transplant with posttransplant cyclophosphamide. The CDR3 DNA sequence: TGTGCCTGGAGCAGATTCGCCAGGTACGAGCAGTACTTC. Protein: CAWSRFARYEQYF.